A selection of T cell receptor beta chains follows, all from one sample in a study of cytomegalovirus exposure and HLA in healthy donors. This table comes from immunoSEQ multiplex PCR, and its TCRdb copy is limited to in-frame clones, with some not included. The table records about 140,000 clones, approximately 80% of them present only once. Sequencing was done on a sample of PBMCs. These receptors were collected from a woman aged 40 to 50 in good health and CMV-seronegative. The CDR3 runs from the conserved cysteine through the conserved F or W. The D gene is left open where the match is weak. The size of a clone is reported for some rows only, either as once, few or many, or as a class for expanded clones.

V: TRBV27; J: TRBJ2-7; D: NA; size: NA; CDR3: CASSPRGGAYEQYF; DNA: TGTGCCAGCAGCCCTAGAGGCGGAGCCTACGAGCAGTACTTC
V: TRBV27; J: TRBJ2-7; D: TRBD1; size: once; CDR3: CASRPGQGAGEQYF; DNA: TGTGCCAGCAGGCCGGGACAGGGGGCGGGGGAGCAGTACTTC
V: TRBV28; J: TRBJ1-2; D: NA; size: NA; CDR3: CASSLQIQGNYGYTF; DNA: TGTGCCAGCAGTTTGCAGATTCAGGGGAACTATGGCTACACCTTC
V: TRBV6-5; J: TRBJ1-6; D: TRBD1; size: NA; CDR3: CASSYATGGGGSPLHF; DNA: TGTGCCAGCAGTTACGCTACAGGGGGCGGGGGTTCACCCCTCCACTTT
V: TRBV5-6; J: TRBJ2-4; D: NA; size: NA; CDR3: CASSLERGRMAKNSQYF; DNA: TGTGCCAGCAGCTTGGAAAGGGGTCGGATGGCCAAAAACAGTCAGTACTTC
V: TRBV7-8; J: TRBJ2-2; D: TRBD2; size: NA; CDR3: CASSLALAGGTFTGELFF; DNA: TGTGCCAGCAGCTTAGCGCTAGCGGGGGGGACCTTCACCGGGGAGCTGTTTTTT
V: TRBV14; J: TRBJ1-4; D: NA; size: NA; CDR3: CASSQGQGVIVEKLFF; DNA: TGTGCCAGCAGCCAAGGTCAGGGTGTTATAGTGGAAAAACTGTTTTTT
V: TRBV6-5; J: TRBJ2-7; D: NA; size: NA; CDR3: CASSYSMYGGSYEQYF; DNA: TGTGCCAGCAGTTACTCGATGTATGGAGGCTCCTACGAGCAGTACTTC
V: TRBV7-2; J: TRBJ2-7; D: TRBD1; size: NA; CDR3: CASSFDFDRDYEQYF; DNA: TGTGCCAGCAGCTTTGATTTCGACAGGGACTACGAGCAGTACTTC
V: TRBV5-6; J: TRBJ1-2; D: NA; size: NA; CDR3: CASSPRLGVYGYTF; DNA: TGTGCCAGCAGCCCCCGCCTGGGAGTCTATGGCTACACCTTC
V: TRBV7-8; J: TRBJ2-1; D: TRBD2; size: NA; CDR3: CASSLRASGGSRRDNEQFF; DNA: TGTGCCAGCAGCTTAAGGGCTAGCGGGGGAAGCCGTAGGGACAATGAGCAGTTCTTC
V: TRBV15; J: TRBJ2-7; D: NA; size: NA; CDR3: CATSRAPTAYAYEQYF; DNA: TGTGCCACCAGCAGAGCCCCGACAGCATACGCCTACGAGCAGTACTTC
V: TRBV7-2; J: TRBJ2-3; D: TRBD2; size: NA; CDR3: CASSPLAGGLDTQYF; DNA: TGTGCCAGCAGCCCACTAGCGGGAGGCCTAGATACGCAGTATTTT
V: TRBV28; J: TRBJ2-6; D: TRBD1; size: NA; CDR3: CASSFEGQGTPFSGANVLTF; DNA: TGTGCCAGCAGTTTCGAAGGACAGGGGACCCCGTTCTCTGGGGCCAACGTCCTGACTTTC
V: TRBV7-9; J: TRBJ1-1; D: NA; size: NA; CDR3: CASSTGHPNTEAFF; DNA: TGTGCCAGCAGCACGGGACATCCGAACACTGAAGCTTTCTTT
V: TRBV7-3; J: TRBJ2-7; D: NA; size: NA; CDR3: CASSPRQGAGEQYF; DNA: TGTGCCAGCAGCCCCCGACAGGGAGCGGGCGAGCAGTACTTC
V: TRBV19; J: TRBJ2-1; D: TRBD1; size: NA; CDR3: CASHVQTGGRNEQFF; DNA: TGTGCCAGTCACGTTCAGACAGGGGGGCGGAATGAGCAGTTCTTC
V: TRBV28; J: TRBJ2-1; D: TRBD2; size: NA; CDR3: CASSFSGGWYNEQFF; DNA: TGTGCCAGCAGCTTTAGCGGGGGATGGTACAATGAGCAGTTCTTC
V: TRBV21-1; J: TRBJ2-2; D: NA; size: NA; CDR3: CASRPRVTEPTGELFF; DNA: TGTGCCAGCAGGCCCAGGGTGACAGAGCCGACCGGGGAGCTGTTTTTT
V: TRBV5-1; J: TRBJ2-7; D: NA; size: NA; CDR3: CASSLLPTGGSYEQYF; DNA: TGCGCCAGCAGCTTGCTTCCGACAGGAGGATCTTACGAGCAGTACTTC
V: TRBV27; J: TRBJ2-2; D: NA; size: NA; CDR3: CASSSQRGSGELFF; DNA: TGTGCCAGCAGTTCGCAACGGGGTTCCGGGGAGCTGTTTTTT
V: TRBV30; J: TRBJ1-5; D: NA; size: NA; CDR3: CAWSDGDAQPQHF; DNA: TGTGCCTGGAGCGACGGAGATGCCCAGCCCCAGCATTTT
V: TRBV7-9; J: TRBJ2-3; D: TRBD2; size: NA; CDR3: CASSLVSGRGDTQYF; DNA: TGTGCCAGCAGCTTAGTCAGCGGGAGGGGAGATACGCAGTATTTT
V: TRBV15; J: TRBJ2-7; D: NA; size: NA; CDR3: CATSRDHVGVRYEQYF; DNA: TGTGCCACCAGCAGAGATCACGTGGGAGTTAGGTACGAGCAGTACTTC
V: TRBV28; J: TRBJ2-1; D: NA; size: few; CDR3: CASNPRWGRSYNEQFF; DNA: TGTGCCAGCAACCCACGCTGGGGGCGGTCCTACAATGAGCAGTTCTTC
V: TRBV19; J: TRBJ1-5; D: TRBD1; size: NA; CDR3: CASSIEGRQGSGNQPQHF; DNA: TGTGCCAGTAGTATCGAAGGGAGACAGGGATCCGGCAATCAGCCCCAGCATTTT
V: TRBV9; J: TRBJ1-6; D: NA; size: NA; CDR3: CASSVATGGVAPLHF; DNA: TGTGCCAGCAGCGTAGCTACGGGGGGTGTTGCACCCCTCCACTTT
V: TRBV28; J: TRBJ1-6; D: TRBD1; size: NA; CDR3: CASSPGTGVSPLHF; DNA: TGTGCCAGCAGTCCCGGGACAGGGGTGTCACCCCTCCACTTT
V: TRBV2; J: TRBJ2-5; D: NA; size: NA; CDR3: CASDGPSKETQYF; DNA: TGTGCCAGCGATGGGCCATCGAAAGAGACCCAGTACTTC
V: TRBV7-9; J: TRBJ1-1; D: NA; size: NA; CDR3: CASSLVREAFF; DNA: TGTGCCAGCAGCTTAGTACGGGAAGCTTTCTTT
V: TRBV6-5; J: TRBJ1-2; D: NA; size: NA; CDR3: CASSEDSFNYGYTF; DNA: TGTGCCAGCAGTGAAGACAGTTTTAACTATGGCTACACCTTC
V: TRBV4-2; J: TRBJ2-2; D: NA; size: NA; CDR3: CASSSRTGNTGELFF; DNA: TGTGCCAGCAGCTCCCGGACGGGAAACACCGGGGAGCTGTTTTTT
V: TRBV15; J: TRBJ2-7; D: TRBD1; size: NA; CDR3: CATSRDRGASYEQYF; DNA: TGTGCCACCAGCAGGGACAGGGGGGCCTCCTACGAGCAGTACTTC
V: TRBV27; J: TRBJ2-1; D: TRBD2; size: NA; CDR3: CASSWTGGYNEQFF; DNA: TGTGCCAGCAGTTGGACGGGAGGGTACAATGAGCAGTTCTTC
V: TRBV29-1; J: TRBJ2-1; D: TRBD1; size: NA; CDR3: CSVSGGNYNEQFF; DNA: TGCAGCGTTTCAGGGGGAAACTACAATGAGCAGTTCTTC
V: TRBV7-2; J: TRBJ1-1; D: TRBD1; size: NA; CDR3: CASSPQGAEAFF; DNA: TGTGCCAGCAGCCCACAGGGGGCTGAAGCTTTCTTT
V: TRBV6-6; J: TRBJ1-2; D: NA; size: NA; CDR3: CASSIGTNYGYTF; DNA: TGTGCCAGCAGTATCGGGACAAACTATGGCTACACCTTC